These 4 T cell receptor beta chains were sequenced from one sample in a study of blood T cell repertoires in COVID-19. TCRdb's table, derived via immunoSEQ multiplex PCR, lists solely in-frame clones and lacks some. The table includes 150,000 to 200,000 clones, roughly 84% detected once. The sample was peripheral blood. These receptors were collected from a woman in her 70s with COVID-19, enrolled during active disease.

CDR3 coding DNA: TGTGCCAGCAGTTCAGGGGGCCCGGGGACGTACAATGAGCAGTTCTTC. It encodes CASSSGGPGTYNEQFF. V usage is TRBV27 and J usage is TRBJ2-1; 8 bases fit TRBD1. The V gene end was trimmed by 4 bases and the J gene end by 4 bases; junction bases not matched to a gene: 9. CDR1 MNHEY and CDR2 SMNVEV come from the germline V gene (reference sequence). The CDR3 loop spans 16 amino acids.

The chain joins TRBV7-9 to TRBJ1-4; 8 nucleotides line up with TRBD1. The germline CDR1 and CDR2 sequences are SEHNR and FQNEAQ (reference sequence). Trimming at V came to 5 bases and at J to 6 bases, leaving 5 bases not matched to a gene. The length of the CDR3 is 14 residues. CDR3 sequence: CASSETGGYEKLFF. The CDR3, as DNA: TGTGCCAGCAGCGAAACAGGGGGGTATGAAAAACTGTTTTTT.

The chain carries TRBV6-5 and TRBJ1-5; D unclear. Trimming removed 8 bases at V and 5 bases at J, with 13 bases between. The CDR3 is 13 amino acids. The V gene's germline CDR1 is MNHEY and CDR2 SVGAGI. Here the CDR3 reads CASARGRDQPQHF. The CDR3 DNA is TGTGCCAGCGCCCGAGGGAGGGATCAGCCCCAGCATTTT.

This rearrangement joins TRBV7-9 to TRBJ1-1; tentatively, D is TRBD1 (6 bases). The CDR3 loop spans 19 amino acids. The V gene lost 1 base and the J gene lost 3 bases, with 24 bases spanning the gap. The germline CDR1 and CDR2 sequences are SEHNR and FQNEAQ (reference sequence). The CDR3 is CASSLVSRGRGALDTEAFF. CDR3 nucleotide sequence: TGTGCCAGCAGCTTAGTCTCTCGGGGCCGGGGGGCGTTAGACACTGAAGCTTTCTTT.